Described below is a single T cell receptor beta chain sequence and its context. This sample is drawn from a study of tumor and adjacent non-tumor tissue in lung cancer. No cell sorting was done before RNA was extracted from the tissue. Germline V gene sequence: CDR1 DFQATT, CDR2 SNEGSKA (reference sequence). This CDR3 spans 11 amino acids. TCRbeta libraries were built with three rounds of nested PCR, modified from ARM-PCR. MiXCR was run by TCRdb on the multiplex PCR reads, yielding one entry per CDR3 protein. The sample records about 110,000 distinct CDR3 sequences, roughly 75% being singletons. The sample comprised lung tumor tissue. This clonotype was obtained from an older woman with non-small cell lung cancer. This rearrangement joins TRBV20-1 to TRBJ1-1, with D unclear. The CDR3, as DNA: TGCAGGGCGGGGATGGCGGACGCAGCTTTCTTT. This sequence encodes CRAGMADAAFF.